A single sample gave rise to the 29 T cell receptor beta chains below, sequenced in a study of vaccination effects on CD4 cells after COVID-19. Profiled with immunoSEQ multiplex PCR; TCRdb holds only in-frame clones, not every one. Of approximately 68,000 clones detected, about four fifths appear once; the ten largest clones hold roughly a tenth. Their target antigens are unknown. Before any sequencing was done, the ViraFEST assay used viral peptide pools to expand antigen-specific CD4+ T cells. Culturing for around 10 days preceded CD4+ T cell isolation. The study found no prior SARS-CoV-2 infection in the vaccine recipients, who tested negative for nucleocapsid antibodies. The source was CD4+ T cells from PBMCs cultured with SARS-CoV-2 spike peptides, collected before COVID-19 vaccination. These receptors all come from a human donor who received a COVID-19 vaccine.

In nucleotides, the CDR3 is TGTGCCAGCAGTGAACAGCGGGGGTCCACAGATACGCAGTATTTT. This sequence encodes CASSEQRGSTDTQYF. The gene calls are TRBV2 and TRBJ2-3, with 8 bases that match TRBD2. V shed 2 bases and J 2 bases; nucleotides not matched to a gene: 3. The germline V gene encodes CDR1 SNHLY and CDR2 FYNNEI. There are 15 residues in the CDR3.

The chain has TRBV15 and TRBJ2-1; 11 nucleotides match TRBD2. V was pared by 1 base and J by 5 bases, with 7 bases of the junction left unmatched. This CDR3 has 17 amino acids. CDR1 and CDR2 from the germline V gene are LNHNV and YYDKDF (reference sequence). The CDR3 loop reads CATSRGLAGGSNNEQFF. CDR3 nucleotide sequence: TGTGCCACCAGCAGAGGGCTAGCGGGGGGTTCCAACAATGAGCAGTTCTTC.

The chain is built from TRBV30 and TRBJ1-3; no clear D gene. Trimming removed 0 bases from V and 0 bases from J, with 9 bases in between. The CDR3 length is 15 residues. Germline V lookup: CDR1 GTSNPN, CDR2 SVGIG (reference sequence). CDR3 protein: CAWSVEYLSGNTIYF. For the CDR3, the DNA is TGTGCCTGGAGTGTCGAATACCTCTCTGGAAACACCATATATTTT. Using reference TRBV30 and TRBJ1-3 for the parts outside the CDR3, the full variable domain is SQTIHQWPATLVQPVGSPLSLECTVEGTSNPNLYWYRQAAGRGLQLLFYSVGIGQISSEVPQNLSASRPQDRQFILSSKKLLLSDSGFYLCAWSVEYLSGNTIYFGEGSWLTVV.

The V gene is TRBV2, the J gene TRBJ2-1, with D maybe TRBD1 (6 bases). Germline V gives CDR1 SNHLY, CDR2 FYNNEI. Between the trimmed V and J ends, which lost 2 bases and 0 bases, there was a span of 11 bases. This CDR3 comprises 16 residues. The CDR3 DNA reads TGTGCCAGCAGTGAAAGTATAGGGGGCTCCTACAATGAGCAGTTCTTC. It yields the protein CASSESIGGSYNEQFF.

The CDR3 DNA follows: TGTGCCAGCAGCCAGGTCAACAATGAGCAGTTCTTC. Protein: CASSQVNNEQFF. This chain joins TRBV3-1 (or the pseudogene TRBV3-2) and TRBJ2-1, with D hard to call. The CDR3 sequence is 12 residues long. In germline, CDR1 is LGHDT, CDR2 YNNKEL (reference sequence). V lost 3 bases and J lost 5, with 5 bases in between.

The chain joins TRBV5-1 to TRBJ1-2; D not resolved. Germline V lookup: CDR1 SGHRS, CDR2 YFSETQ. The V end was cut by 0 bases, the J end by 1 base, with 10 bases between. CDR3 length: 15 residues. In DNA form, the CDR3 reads TGCGCCAGCAGCTTGGATCAGTGGGGTAACTATGGCTACACCTTC. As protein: CASSLDQWGNYGYTF.

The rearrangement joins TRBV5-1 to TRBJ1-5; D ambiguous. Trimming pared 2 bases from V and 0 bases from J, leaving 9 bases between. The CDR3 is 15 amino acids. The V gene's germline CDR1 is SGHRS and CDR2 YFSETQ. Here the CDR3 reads CASSFDGGSNQPQHF. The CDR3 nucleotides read TGCGCCAGCAGCTTCGACGGCGGTAGCAATCAGCCCCAGCATTTT.

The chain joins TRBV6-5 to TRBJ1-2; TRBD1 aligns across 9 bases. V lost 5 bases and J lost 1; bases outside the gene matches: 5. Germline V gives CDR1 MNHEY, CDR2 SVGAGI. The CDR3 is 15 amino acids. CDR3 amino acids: CASSRGQGVNYGYTF. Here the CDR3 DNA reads TGTGCCAGCAGTAGGGGACAGGGTGTTAACTATGGCTACACCTTC.

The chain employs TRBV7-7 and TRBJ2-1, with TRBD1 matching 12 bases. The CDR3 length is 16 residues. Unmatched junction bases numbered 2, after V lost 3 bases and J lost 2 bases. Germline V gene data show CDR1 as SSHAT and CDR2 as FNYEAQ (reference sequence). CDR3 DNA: TGTGCCAGCAGCTTTGGGACAGGGGGCGCCTACAATGAGCAGTTCTTC. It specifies CASSFGTGGAYNEQFF.

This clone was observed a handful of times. CDR3 sequence reads: CASGLQGADTQYF. The CDR3 nucleotides read TGCGCCAGTGGTCTTCAGGGGGCAGATACGCAGTATTTT. The genes are TRBV5-1 and TRBJ2-3; 7 positions match TRBD1. V was clipped by 8 bases and J by 4 bases; unmatched bases: 7. Per germline, CDR1 SGHRS and CDR2 YFSETQ. The CDR3 runs to 13 residues.

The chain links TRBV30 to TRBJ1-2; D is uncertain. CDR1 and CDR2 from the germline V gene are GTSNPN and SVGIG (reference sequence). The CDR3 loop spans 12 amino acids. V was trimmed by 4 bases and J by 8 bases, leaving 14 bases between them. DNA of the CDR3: TGTGCCTGGACGGTGAATTTAAGAGGCTACACCTTC. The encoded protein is CAWTVNLRGYTF.

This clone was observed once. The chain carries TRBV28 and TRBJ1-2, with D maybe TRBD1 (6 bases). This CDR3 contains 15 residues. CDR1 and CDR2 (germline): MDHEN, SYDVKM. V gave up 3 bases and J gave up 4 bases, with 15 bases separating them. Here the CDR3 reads CASSFLTGGAYGYTF. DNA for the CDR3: TGTGCCAGCAGTTTCTTGACAGGTGGGGCCTATGGCTACACCTTC.

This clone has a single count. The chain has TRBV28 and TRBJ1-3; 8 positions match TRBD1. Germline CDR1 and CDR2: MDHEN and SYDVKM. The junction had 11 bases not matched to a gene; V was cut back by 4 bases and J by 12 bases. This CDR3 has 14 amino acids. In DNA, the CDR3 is TGTGCCAGCAGTTCATGGACAGGGACCTTTGTCATATATTTT. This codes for CASSSWTGTFVIYF.

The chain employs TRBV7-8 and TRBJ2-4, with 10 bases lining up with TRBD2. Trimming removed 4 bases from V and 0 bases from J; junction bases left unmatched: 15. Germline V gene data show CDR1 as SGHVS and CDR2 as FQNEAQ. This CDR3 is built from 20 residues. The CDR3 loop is CASSSSVGLAGAIAKNIQYF. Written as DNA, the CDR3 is TGTGCCAGCAGCTCTTCGGTTGGGCTAGCGGGGGCCATAGCCAAAAACATTCAGTACTTC.

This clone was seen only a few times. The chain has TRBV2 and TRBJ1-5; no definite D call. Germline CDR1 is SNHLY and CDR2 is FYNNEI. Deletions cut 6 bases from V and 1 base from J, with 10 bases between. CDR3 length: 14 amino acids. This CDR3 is CASSEMGSNQPQHF. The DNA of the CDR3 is TGTGCCAGCAGCGAAATGGGAAGCAATCAGCCCCAGCATTTT. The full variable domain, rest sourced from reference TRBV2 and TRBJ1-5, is EPEVTQTPSHQVTQMGQEVILRCVPISNHLYFYWYRQILGQKVEFLVSFYNNEISEKSEIFDDQFSVERPDGSNFTLKIRSTKLEDSAMYFCASSEMGSNQPQHFGDGTRLSIL.

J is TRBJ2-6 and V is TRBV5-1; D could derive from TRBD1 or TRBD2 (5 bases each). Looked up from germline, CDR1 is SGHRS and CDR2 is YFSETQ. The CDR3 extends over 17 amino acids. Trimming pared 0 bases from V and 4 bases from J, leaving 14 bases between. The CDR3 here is CASSLVGQGPGANVLTF. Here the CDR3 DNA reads TGCGCCAGCAGCTTGGTCGGCCAGGGACCCGGGGCCAACGTCCTGACTTTC.

The CDR3 loop reads CASSYRLANRQFF. CDR3 DNA sequence: TGTGCCAGCAGTTATAGACTAGCGAACCGGCAGTTCTTC. V gene TRBV6-5 combines with J gene TRBJ2-1, with 8 nucleotides matching TRBD2. Germline V gives CDR1 MNHEY, CDR2 SVGAGI. Germline trimming cut 3 bases from V and 12 bases from J; bases unmatched to any gene: 7. CDR3 size: 13 residues.

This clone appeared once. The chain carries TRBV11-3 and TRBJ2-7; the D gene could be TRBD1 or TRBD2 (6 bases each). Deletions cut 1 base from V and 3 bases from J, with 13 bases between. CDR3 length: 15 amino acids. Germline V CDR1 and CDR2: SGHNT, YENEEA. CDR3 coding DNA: TGTGCCAGCAGCTTAGTGTCCCGGGGGCTCTACGAGCAGTACGTC. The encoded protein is CASSLVSRGLYEQYV.

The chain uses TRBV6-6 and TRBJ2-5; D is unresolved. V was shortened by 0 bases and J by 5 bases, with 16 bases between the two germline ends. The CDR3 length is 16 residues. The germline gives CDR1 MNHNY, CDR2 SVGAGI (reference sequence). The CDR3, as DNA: TGTGCCAGCAGTTACTCGAGCCTTCAGTTCCGGGAGACCCAGTACTTC. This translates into CASSYSSLQFRETQYF.

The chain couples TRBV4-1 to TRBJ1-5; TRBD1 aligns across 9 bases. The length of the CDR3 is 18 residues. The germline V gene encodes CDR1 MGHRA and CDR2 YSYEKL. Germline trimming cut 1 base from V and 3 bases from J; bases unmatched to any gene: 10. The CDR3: CASSQVSRGTGHNQPQHF. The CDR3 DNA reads TGCGCCAGCAGCCAAGTATCCAGAGGGACAGGGCACAATCAGCCCCAGCATTTT.

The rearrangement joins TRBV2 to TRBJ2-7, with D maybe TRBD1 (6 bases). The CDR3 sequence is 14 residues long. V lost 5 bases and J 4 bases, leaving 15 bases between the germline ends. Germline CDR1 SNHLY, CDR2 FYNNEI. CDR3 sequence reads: CASSLQGPGYEQYV. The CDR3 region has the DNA TGTGCCAGCAGTTTACAGGGCCCCGGGTACGAGCAGTACGTC.

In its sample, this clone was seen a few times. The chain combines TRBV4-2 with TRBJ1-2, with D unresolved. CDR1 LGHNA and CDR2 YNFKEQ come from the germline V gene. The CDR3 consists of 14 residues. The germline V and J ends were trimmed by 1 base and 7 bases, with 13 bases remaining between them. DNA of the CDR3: TGTGCCAGCAGCCAAGGGCCCCGCCAAGGTGGCTACACCTTC. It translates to CASSQGPRQGGYTF.

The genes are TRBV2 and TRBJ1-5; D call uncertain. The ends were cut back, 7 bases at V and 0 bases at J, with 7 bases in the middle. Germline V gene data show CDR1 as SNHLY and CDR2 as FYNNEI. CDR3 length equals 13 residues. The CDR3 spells CASMWDSNQPQHF. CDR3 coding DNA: TGTGCCAGCATGTGGGATAGCAATCAGCCCCAGCATTTT.

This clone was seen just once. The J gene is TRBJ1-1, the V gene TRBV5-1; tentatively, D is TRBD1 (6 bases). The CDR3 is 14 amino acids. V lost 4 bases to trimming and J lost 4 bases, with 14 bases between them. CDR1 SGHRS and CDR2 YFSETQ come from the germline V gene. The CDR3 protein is CASSQVGGGTEAFF. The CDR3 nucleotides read TGCGCCAGCAGCCAGGTAGGGGGAGGCACTGAAGCTTTCTTT.

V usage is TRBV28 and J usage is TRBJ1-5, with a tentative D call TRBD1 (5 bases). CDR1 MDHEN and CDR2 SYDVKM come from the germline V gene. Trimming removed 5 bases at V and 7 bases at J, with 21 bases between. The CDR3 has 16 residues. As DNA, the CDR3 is TGTGCCAGCAGTCCTCGCGGGGGGGGTGAGGGCCAGCCCCAGCATTTT. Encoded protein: CASSPRGGGEGQPQHF.

CDR3 amino acids: CASSYINTEAFF. DNA of the CDR3: TGTGCCAGCAGTTACATCAACACTGAAGCTTTCTTT. This chain joins TRBV6-6 and TRBJ1-1, with D uncertain. Germline loops: CDR1 MNHNY, CDR2 SVGAGI (reference sequence). The CDR3 loop spans 12 amino acids. V lost 2 bases and J lost 2, with 3 bases in between.

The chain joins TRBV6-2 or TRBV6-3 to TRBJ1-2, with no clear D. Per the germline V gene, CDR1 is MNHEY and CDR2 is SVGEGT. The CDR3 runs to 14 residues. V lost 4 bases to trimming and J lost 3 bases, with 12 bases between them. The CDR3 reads CASSFSEQHYGYTF. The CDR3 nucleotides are TGTGCCAGCAGTTTTTCTGAGCAGCACTATGGCTACACCTTC.

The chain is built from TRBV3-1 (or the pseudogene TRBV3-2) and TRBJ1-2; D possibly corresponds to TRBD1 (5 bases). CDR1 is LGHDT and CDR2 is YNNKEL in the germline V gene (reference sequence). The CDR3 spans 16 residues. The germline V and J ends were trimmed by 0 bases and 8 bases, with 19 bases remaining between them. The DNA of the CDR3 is TGTGCCAGCAGCCAAGACCCCAGATGGAGGGGAGACGGCTACACCTTC. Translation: CASSQDPRWRGDGYTF.

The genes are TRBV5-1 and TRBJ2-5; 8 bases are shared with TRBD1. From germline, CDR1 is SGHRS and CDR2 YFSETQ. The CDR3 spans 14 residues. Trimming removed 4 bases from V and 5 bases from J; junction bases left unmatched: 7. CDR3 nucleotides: TGCGCCAGCAGCATAGGACAGGGTGTCGAGACCCAGTACTTC. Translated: CASSIGQGVETQYF.